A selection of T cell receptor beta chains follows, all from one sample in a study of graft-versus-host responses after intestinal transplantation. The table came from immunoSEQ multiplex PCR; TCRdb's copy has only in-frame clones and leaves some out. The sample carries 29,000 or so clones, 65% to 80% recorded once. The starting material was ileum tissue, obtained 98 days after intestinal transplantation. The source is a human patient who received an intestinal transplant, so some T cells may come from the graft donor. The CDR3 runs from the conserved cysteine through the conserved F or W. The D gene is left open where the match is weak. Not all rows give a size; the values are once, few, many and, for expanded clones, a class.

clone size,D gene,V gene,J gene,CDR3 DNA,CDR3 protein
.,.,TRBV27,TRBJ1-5,TGTGCCAGCAGTTCTCTACAGGGCAATCAGCCCCAGCATTTT,CASSSLQGNQPQHF
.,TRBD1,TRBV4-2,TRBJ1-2,TGTGCCAGCAGCCAGTTTCTCGGAGACAGGGGGCTGGGTGGCTACACCTTC,CASSQFLGDRGLGGYTF
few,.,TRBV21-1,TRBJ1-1,TGTGCCAGCAGCAAACGCCCAGGGGCAGGGCACACTGAAGCTTTCTTT,CASSKRPGAGHTEAFF
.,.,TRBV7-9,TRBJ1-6,TGTGCCAGCAGTAACAGGGTCGGGGATAATTCACCCCTCCACTTT,CASSNRVGDNSPLHF
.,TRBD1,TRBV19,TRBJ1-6,TGTGCCAGTACCGGGACAGGGATGAATTCACCCCTCCACTTT,CASTGTGMNSPLHF
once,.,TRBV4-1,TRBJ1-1,TGCGCCAGCAGCCAAATCCTTCAAGGGGGTTACACTGAAGCTTTCTTT,CASSQILQGGYTEAFF
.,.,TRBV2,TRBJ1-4,TGTGCCAGCAGTGAGACCAGGGCTAATGAAAAACTGTTTTTT,CASSETRANEKLFF
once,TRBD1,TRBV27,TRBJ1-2,TGTGCCAGCAGTTTATCGGGGGACAGCTTCTATGGCTACACCTTC,CASSLSGDSFYGYTF
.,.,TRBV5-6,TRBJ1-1,TGTGCCAGCAGCACCCAGGGTCTGAACACTGAAGCTTTCTTT,CASSTQGLNTEAFF
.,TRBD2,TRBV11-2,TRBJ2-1,TGTGCCAGCAGCTTAGACGGCCTAGCGGGGGGCACGGTACTTTACAATGAGCAGTTCTTC,CASSLDGLAGGTVLYNEQFF
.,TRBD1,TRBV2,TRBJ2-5,TGTGCCAGTACAGGGGGCCCAAGCGAGACCCAGTACTTC,CASTGGPSETQYF
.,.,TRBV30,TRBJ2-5,TGTGCCTCTGGAGAAGTGGAGACCCAGTACTTC,CASGEVETQYF
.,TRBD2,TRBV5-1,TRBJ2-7,TGCGCCAGCAGCTTACCCCCCGGGGGGAGGAACACCTACGAGCAGTACTTC,CASSLPPGGRNTYEQYF
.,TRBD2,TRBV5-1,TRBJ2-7,TGCGCCAGCAGCTTGTCAGTTGAGGGTCTAGCGGAGTACGAGCAGTACTTC,CASSLSVEGLAEYEQYF
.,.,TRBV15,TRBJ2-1,TGTGCCACCAGCAGAGACCGGGACTCAGGCAATGAGCAGTTCTTC,CATSRDRDSGNEQFF
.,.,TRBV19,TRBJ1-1,TGTGCCAGTACCGGCTTGGAAGCTTTCTTT,CASTGLEAFF
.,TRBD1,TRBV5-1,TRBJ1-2,TGCGCCAGCAGCTCCCGGACAGGGGCACACTATGGCTACACCTTC,CASSSRTGAHYGYTF
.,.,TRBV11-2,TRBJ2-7,TGTGCCAACCCGAAACGTTTGACCGAGCAGTACTTC,CANPKRLTEQYF
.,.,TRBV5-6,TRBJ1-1,TGTGCCAGCAGCTTAACCGACACTGAAGCTTTCTTT,CASSLTDTEAFF
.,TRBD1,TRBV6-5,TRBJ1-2,TGTGCCAGCAGTAAGGGAGGAGGGGGCGGTTCTGGCTACACCTTC,CASSKGGGGGSGYTF
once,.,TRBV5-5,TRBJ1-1,TGTGCCAGCAGCCCGGAGAACACTGAAGCTTTCTTT,CASSPENTEAFF
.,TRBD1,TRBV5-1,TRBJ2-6,TGCGCCAGCAGCTCACAGGGGTTCTACTCTGGGGCCAACGTCCTGACTTTC,CASSSQGFYSGANVLTF
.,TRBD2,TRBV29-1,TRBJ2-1,TGCAGCGTCGTAGCGGGGGGGCCCCGAGAGCAGTTCTTC,CSVVAGGPREQFF
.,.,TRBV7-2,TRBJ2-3,TGTGCCAGCAGCTTGGGTTCGTTACGGGATACGCAGTATTTT,CASSLGSLRDTQYF
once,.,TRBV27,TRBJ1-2,TGTGCCAGCAGTTTATCAGAAGTCCATGGCTACACCTTC,CASSLSEVHGYTF
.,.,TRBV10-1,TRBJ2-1,TGCGCCAGCAGTGATTTCGTTGGAAGCTCCTACAATGAGCAGTTCTTC,CASSDFVGSSYNEQFF
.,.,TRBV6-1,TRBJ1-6,TGTGCCAGCAATCGGGGGCTGAGCATTTCACCCCTCCACTTT,CASNRGLSISPLHF
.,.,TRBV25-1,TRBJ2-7,TGTGCCAGCAGTGTGGGACAAAACCTCTACGAGCAGTACTTC,CASSVGQNLYEQYF
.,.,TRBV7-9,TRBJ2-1,TGTGCCAGCATCATGCAGGGAGACAATGAGCAGTTCTTC,CASIMQGDNEQFF
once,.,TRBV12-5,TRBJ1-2,TGTGCTAGTGGTTTGCGGATGGCGAGGACAAACTATGGCTACACCTTC,CASGLRMARTNYGYTF
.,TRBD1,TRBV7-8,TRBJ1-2,TGTGCCAGCAGCCCTATGGGACAGGGTTTACGAGGTGGCTATGGCTACACCTTC,CASSPMGQGLRGGYGYTF